This T cell receptor beta chain was sequenced in a study of T cells in Graves' hyperthyroidism and ophthalmopathy. V was cut by 3 bases and J by 2 bases, with 14 bases left in between. CDR1 and CDR2 (germline): GTSNPN, SVGIG (reference sequence). The CDR3 is 14 residues long. Patients were excluded because of uncontrolled infection, other autoimmune disease, pregnancy or lactation. General study results and limits: The blood repertoire included most of the expanded thyroid clonotypes above 0.001.

In regard to this clonotype: Its antigen is not known.

TCR beta CDR3 sequences were amplified from RNA transcripts. A first-round RT-PCR of the TCR CDR3 used the HTBI primer set. TCRdb redid the calling of the multiplex PCR reads with MiXCR, one entry per CDR3 protein. The sample has about 350,000 distinct CDR3 sequences, roughly 15% seen once. The specimen was blood. This sequence originates from a woman aged 55 to 70 with Graves' ophthalmopathy. The chain employs TRBV30 and TRBJ2-7; a possible D gene is TRBD1 (6 bases). The CDR3 loop is CAWRVRTDAYEQYF. The DNA for the CDR3 is TGTGCCTGGAGGGTTCGGACAGATGCCTACGAGCAGTACTTC.